This T cell receptor beta chain was sequenced in a study of metastatic and nonmetastatic thyroid tumors. The study's findings and limits: Reports indicated that malignant thyroid tumors showed significantly higher TCR beta diversity than benign nodules did, in blood and tumor.

Thyroid surgery was preceded by no treatment in any patient. This clone is medium-sized within its sample. Its antigen is as yet unknown. Germline loops: CDR1 MNHNS, CDR2 SASEGT. This CDR3 is 11 amino acids long. Between the trimmed V and J ends, which lost 8 bases and 6 bases, there was a span of 11 bases. TCRdb re-processed the PCR reads through MiXCR. The table lists tens of thousands of clones, roughly 24% of them singletons. The sample comprised blood. The rearrangement joins TRBV6-1 to TRBJ2-7, with D perhaps assigned TRBD1 or TRBD2 (5 bases each). The receptor comes from a female donor with papillary thyroid cancer or a benign thyroid nodule (not recorded which). Some clones in this sample may be carry-over from other donors' samples. CDR3 sequence (DNA): TGTGCCAGCGGGGGTGGGGGCGAGCAGTACTTC. Protein product: CASGGGGEQYF.